This T cell receptor (beta chain) originates from a study of shared clonotypes between healthy human individuals. Study-level points and caveats: Some naive CD4 clonotypes, 4% to 6%, turned up in common across several donors. Sample collection involved blood only; tissue repertoires are likely different.

The ends were cut back, 1 base at V and 5 bases at J, with 8 bases in the middle. This CDR3 contains 13 residues. Germline V gene sequence: CDR1 SGHDT, CDR2 YYEEEE. This clone was seen repeatedly, ten times or more. No antigen is known for it. Other DNA sequences within the sample encode an identical CDR3. Method: immunoSEQ multiplex PCR; TCRdb's copy keeps in-frame clones and lacks some. The data show about 980,000 clones, with 60% to 85% seen just once and approximately 1.5% held by the top ten. The clonotype was recovered from a man aged 18 to 35 in good health. Sequencing was carried out using memory CD4+ T cells sorted from blood. As for subset: CD45RA-negative fraction. The rearrangement links TRBV5-6 to TRBJ2-3; D possibly corresponds to TRBD1 (5 bases). The CDR3 reads CASSLKGVDTQYF. The CDR3 bases are TGTGCCAGCAGCTTGAAAGGGGTAGATACGCAGTATTTT.